Presented here are 15 T cell receptor beta chains from one specimen sequenced in a study of blood T cell repertoires in COVID-19. Method: immunoSEQ multiplex PCR; TCRdb's copy keeps in-frame clones and lacks some. The sample yields about 50,000 clones, approximately 78% seen once. Sequenced input: PBMCs or T cells enriched from blood (not recorded which). These receptor sequences come from a woman aged 45-60 years with acute COVID-19.

This clone occurred a few times. V usage is TRBV27 and J usage is TRBJ1-3, with 9 positions matching TRBD1. The ends lost 8 bases at V and 3 bases at J; junction bases unmatched: 8. The CDR3 runs to 15 residues. Germline CDR1 reads MNHEY; CDR2 reads SMNVEV (reference sequence). CDR3 residues: CASRRTGANGNTIYF. The CDR3 DNA is TGTGCCAGCCGACGGACAGGGGCAAATGGAAACACCATATATTTT.

The chain is built from TRBV18 and TRBJ2-5; 8 bases match TRBD1. The CDR3 runs 14 residues. Germline loops: CDR1 KGHSH, CDR2 LQKENI. V was clipped by 2 bases and J by 4 bases; unmatched bases: 3. The CDR3 DNA follows: TGTGCCAGCTCACCAGGAACAGGGGGAGAGACCCAGTACTTC. It translates to CASSPGTGGETQYF.

The V and J genes are TRBV23-1 and TRBJ2-7; 9 positions match TRBD1. TRBV23-1 is treated as an ORF (open reading frame) with a function not yet certain. This CDR3 spans 19 amino acids. The junction had 20 bases not matched to a gene; V was cut back by 8 bases and J by 0 bases. The CDR3 protein is CASSYAGTGQRIGSYEQYF. In DNA, the CDR3 is TGCGCCAGCTCCTACGCCGGGACAGGGCAGAGAATAGGCTCCTACGAGCAGTACTTC.

The rearrangement joins TRBV28 to TRBJ1-1; TRBD1 might be the D (6 bases). The CDR3 has 13 residues. CDR1 and CDR2 from the germline V gene are MDHEN and SYDVKM. The ends were cut back, 6 bases at V and 5 bases at J, with 13 bases in the middle. In DNA form, the CDR3 reads TGTGCCAGCAGGGCGACAGGAACTACTGAAGCTTTCTTT. This encodes CASRATGTTEAFF.

This clone was counted a single time. The chain is built from TRBV5-1 and TRBJ1-4, with TRBD1 matching over 12 bases. The CDR3 runs to 18 residues. After removal of 4 bases from V and 2 bases from J, the junction contained 9 bases not matched to a gene. Germline CDR1 reads SGHRS; CDR2 reads YFSETQ. The CDR3 region is CASSLTGTGGMTNEKLFF. The CDR3 nucleotides are TGCGCCAGCAGCCTCACCGGGACAGGGGGCATGACTAATGAAAAACTGTTTTTT.

V gene TRBV11-1 combines with J gene TRBJ2-1, with 9 bases that match TRBD2. Trimming took 5 bases from V and 6 from J; bases not matched to a gene: 8. CDR1 and CDR2 (germline): SGHAT, FQDESV (reference sequence). The CDR3 sequence is 15 residues long. The CDR3 nucleotides are TGTGCCAGCAGCCGCGGGGGGGCCGATTTCAATGAGCAGTTCTTC. Its translation is CASSRGGADFNEQFF.

This clone was counted between two and nine times. This chain uses TRBV5-1 with TRBJ1-2; D unresolved. The CDR3 runs to 14 residues. Trimming stripped 2 bases from V and 8 bases from J, with 16 bases between. Germline V lookup: CDR1 SGHRS, CDR2 YFSETQ. CDR3 protein: CASSFPEQVTGYTF. CDR3 DNA: TGCGCCAGCAGCTTCCCAGAACAAGTAACCGGCTACACCTTC.

The chain links TRBV5-1 to TRBJ1-4; D gene uncertain. The CDR3 has 15 amino acids. Per the germline V gene, CDR1 is SGHRS and CDR2 is YFSETQ. V lost 2 bases to trimming and J lost 4 bases, with 12 bases between them. In DNA form, the CDR3 reads TGCGCCAGCAGCTTACCCGACACTCATAATGAAAAACTGTTTTTT. Protein product: CASSLPDTHNEKLFF. Complete variable domain (other parts from reference TRBV5-1 and TRBJ1-4): KAGVTQTPRYLIKTRGQQVTLSCSPISGHRSVSWYQQTPGQGLQFLFEYFSETQRNKGNFPGRFSGRQFSNSRSEMNVSTLELGDSALYLCASSLPDTHNEKLFFGSGTQLSVL.

V and J are TRBV19 and TRBJ2-1; TRBD1 agrees at 9 bases. The V segment lost 5 bases and the J segment 0 bases; nucleotides outside the gene matches: 5. Germline CDR1 and CDR2: LNHDA and SQIVND (reference sequence). This CDR3 is built from 16 residues. The CDR3 here is CASSPPDRGSYNEQFF. In DNA form, the CDR3 reads TGTGCCAGTAGTCCCCCGGACAGGGGCTCCTACAATGAGCAGTTCTTC.

The chain has TRBV4-2 and TRBJ2-4, with TRBD2 as a possible D gene (5 bases). Germline CDR1 reads LGHNA; CDR2 reads YNFKEQ. This CDR3 spans 15 amino acids. Trimming cost V 2 bases and J 0 bases, with 8 bases left between them. The CDR3 spells CASSQYGLAKNIQYF. In DNA, the CDR3 is TGTGCCAGCAGCCAATATGGACTAGCCAAAAACATTCAGTACTTC.

This chain links TRBV5-1 with TRBJ2-7; 9 nucleotides align to TRBD1. Germline CDR1 reads SGHRS; CDR2 reads YFSETQ. With V trimmed by 3 bases and J by 2 bases, 3 bases remained unmatched. The CDR3 is 14 amino acids. The CDR3 protein is CASSSGQGPYEQYF. Written as DNA, the CDR3 is TGCGCCAGCAGCTCGGGACAGGGACCCTACGAGCAGTACTTC.

The chain is built from TRBV3-1 (or the pseudogene TRBV3-2) and TRBJ2-7; 11 nucleotides align to TRBD1. V shed 6 bases and J 5 bases; nucleotides not matched to a gene: 3. This CDR3 spans 13 amino acids. Germline V gene data show CDR1 as LGHDT and CDR2 as YNNKEL (reference sequence). For the CDR3, the DNA is TGTGCCAGCAGGGACAGGGGGCTGAACGAGCAGTACTTC. It codes for CASRDRGLNEQYF.

The chain links TRBV10-3 to TRBJ1-2; 8 bases are a match to TRBD1. Germline V gives CDR1 ENHRY, CDR2 SYGVKD. The CDR3 spans 14 residues. V was pared by 7 bases and J by 7 bases, with 11 bases of the junction left unmatched. The CDR3 nucleotides read TGTGCCATCAAAGGGACAGGAGCGCTAGGTGGCTACACCTTC. Protein product: CAIKGTGALGGYTF.

This sequence joins TRBV3-1 (or the pseudogene TRBV3-2) and TRBJ2-3; 10 bases match TRBD2. The V segment lost 0 bases and the J segment 4 bases; nucleotides outside the gene matches: 10. CDR1 LGHDT and CDR2 YNNKEL come from the germline V gene (reference sequence). CDR3 size: 18 residues. The CDR3 here is CASSQDLASGGWADTQYF. The CDR3 DNA reads TGTGCCAGCAGCCAAGATCTCGCTAGCGGGGGATGGGCAGATACGCAGTATTTT.

The J gene is TRBJ1-1, the V gene TRBV4-1; 10 nucleotides line up with TRBD1. J lost 1 base, V lost 4 bases, and 9 bases had no gene match. The CDR3 runs to 17 residues. Germline CDR1 is MGHRA and CDR2 is YSYEKL. The CDR3 loop is CASSLWDRGKSNTEAFF. CDR3 nucleotides: TGCGCCAGCAGCCTCTGGGACAGGGGCAAGTCGAACACTGAAGCTTTCTTT.